This T cell receptor beta chain was sequenced during a study of CD8 T cells in ankylosing spondylitis. V gave up 0 bases and J gave up 2 bases, with 7 bases separating them. The CDR3 spans 14 residues. Germline V gives CDR1 LGHNA, CDR2 YSLEER. With molecular barcodes, quantitative 5'-RACE was used to make the TCR beta libraries. In TCRdb, the 5' RACE reads were re-called with MiXCR into one record per CDR3 protein. Of 500,000 or so distinct CDR3 sequences in the sample, about 5.4% are singletons; the top ten hold roughly 3.5%. This clonotype was recorded at least ten times. Its antigen is not known. Overall study results and limits: A TCR beta motif of eight or nine highly homologous variants seemed to mark ankylosing spondylitis blood.

The sample comprised blood, either unsorted or a sorted T cell fraction (not recorded which). The sequence came from a male donor with ankylosing spondylitis. V usage is TRBV4-3 and J usage is TRBJ2-5; D is unresolved. CDR3 DNA sequence: TGCGCCAGCAGCCAAGATCGGTCACAAGAGACCCAGTACTTC. Its protein product is CASSQDRSQETQYF.